This T cell receptor (beta chain) comes out of a study of cytomegalovirus exposure and HLA in healthy donors. On the study more broadly: Out of around 360 genotyped donors, less than 85% belonged to the Caucasian-associated ancestry cluster.

Both 60 Vbeta primers and 13 Jbeta primers went into the PCR. The table came from immunoSEQ multiplex PCR; TCRdb's copy has only in-frame clones and leaves some out. Of about 120,000 clones in the sample, 77% were seen once. Study-wide results and limits: A missense variant in DCLRE1C was later tied to TCR beta V- and J-gene trimming. TCR beta sequences reportedly predicted most subjects' HLA-A and HLA-B alleles accurately.

The CDR3 consists of 14 residues. V gave up 5 bases and J gave up 7 bases, with 15 bases separating them. Germline V gives CDR1 MNHEY, CDR2 SMNVEV (reference sequence). As to this clone: Antigen: not known.

The J gene is TRBJ1-5, the V gene TRBV27; D might be TRBD1 (6 bases). The clonotype comes from a man between 18 and 29 years old in good health and CMV-seropositive. Input material: PBMCs. The CDR3 loop reads CASSPGTGPQPQHF. The CDR3 coding sequence is TGTGCCAGCAGTCCCGGAACAGGGCCCCAGCCCCAGCATTTT.